The 27 T cell receptor beta chains below come from one sample, sequenced in a study of monozygotic twins with cystic fibrosis. Using immunoSEQ multiplex PCR, the repertoire was profiled, and TCRdb retains in-frame clones only, with some absent. The sample contains 13,000 to 15,000 clones, over 75% of which appear only once. The sequencing sample was made of blood. All receptors come from a boy between 10 and 17 years old with cystic fibrosis.

CDR3 sequence reads: CAWRRRGNYGYTF. CDR3 bases: TGTGCCTGGAGGAGAAGGGGGAACTATGGCTACACCTTC. V gene TRBV30 combines with J gene TRBJ1-2; D possibly corresponds to TRBD1 (6 bases). The CDR3 has 13 amino acids. V shed 3 bases and J shed 2 bases, with 10 bases lying between them. The germline V gene has CDR1 GTSNPN and CDR2 SVGIG (reference sequence). Full variable domain (missing parts from reference TRBV30 and TRBJ1-2): SQTIHQWPATLVQPVGSPLSLECTVEGTSNPNLYWYRQAAGRGLQLLFYSVGIGQISSEVPQNLSASRPQDRQFILSSKKLLLSDSGFYLCAWRRRGNYGYTFGSGTRLTVV.

V usage is TRBV2 and J usage is TRBJ1-5; maybe TRBD1 (6 bases). CDR1 SNHLY and CDR2 FYNNEI come from the germline V gene. The CDR3 is made up of 16 amino acids. V was cut by 7 bases and J by 4 bases, with 20 bases left in between. CDR3: CASNRLGAGDNQPQHF. The CDR3 region has the DNA TGTGCCAGCAATAGGCTGGGGGCCGGAGATAATCAGCCCCAGCATTTT.

J is TRBJ2-2 and V is TRBV15; possibly TRBD1 or TRBD2 for D (5 bases each). The CDR3 covers 15 residues. CDR1 is LNHNV, CDR2 YYDKDF, per germline (reference sequence). Trimming left V 5 bases short and J 4 bases short, with 14 bases between. CDR3 DNA sequence: TGTGCCACCAGCGAAGCCGGGACCCCCACCGGGGAGCTGTTTTTT. Translated: CATSEAGTPTGELFF.

The chain recombines TRBV6-5 with TRBJ1-5; possibly TRBD1 for D (5 bases). V gave up 5 bases and J gave up 9 bases, with 14 bases separating them. CDR3 length equals 13 residues. Germline V gives CDR1 MNHEY, CDR2 SVGAGI. The CDR3 DNA reads as TGTGCCAGCAGTACGAAAGGGGATGGGCCCCAGCATTTT. Translated, it gives CASSTKGDGPQHF.

The gene calls are TRBV4-2 and TRBJ2-5; D might be TRBD2 (6 bases). This CDR3 contains 15 residues. Trimming cost V 1 base and J 2 bases, with 11 bases left between them. CDR1 LGHNA and CDR2 YNFKEQ come from the germline V gene. CDR3 coding DNA: TGTGCCAGCAGCCAAGGGACGACTAGACAAGAGACCCAGTACTTC. Encoded protein: CASSQGTTRQETQYF.

The chain carries TRBV11-2 and TRBJ2-7; D may be TRBD1 or TRBD2 (5 bases each). The CDR3 runs to 14 residues. CDR1 is SGHAT and CDR2 is FQNNGV in the germline V gene. Between the trimmed V and J ends, which lost 7 bases and 5 bases, there was a span of 18 bases. DNA for the CDR3: TGTGCCAGCACCCTCCCTGGGGGATTCGACGAGCAGTACTTC. This translates into CASTLPGGFDEQYF.

This sequence joins TRBV4-2 and TRBJ1-4; TRBD1 aligns across 9 bases. Germline V gene lookup returns CDR1 LGHNA and CDR2 YNFKEQ. The CDR3 has 16 residues. The V and J ends lost 3 bases and 4 bases, in that order; junction bases with no gene match: 6. CDR3 protein: CASSHKPTGGNEKLFF. The CDR3 bases are TGTGCCAGCAGCCATAAACCGACAGGGGGTAATGAAAAACTGTTTTTT.

The chain couples TRBV18 to TRBJ2-1; D is possibly TRBD1 (7 bases). V lost 5 bases to trimming and J lost 16 bases, with 27 bases between them. Germline values: CDR1 KGHSH, CDR2 LQKENI. This CDR3 has 15 amino acids. As DNA, the CDR3 is TGTGCCAGCTCAGCGGGACAGACTCCTACAATGAGCTCCTTCTTC. It yields the protein CASSAGQTPTMSSFF.

This chain uses TRBV5-1 with TRBJ2-5, with D uncertain. This CDR3 region has 14 residues. Germline assignment: CDR1 SGHRS and CDR2 YFSETQ. V was pared by 4 bases and J by 4 bases, with 14 bases between. CDR3 sequence: CASSPKSRPETQYF. The CDR3 coding sequence is TGCGCCAGCAGCCCGAAGTCCAGGCCAGAGACCCAGTACTTC.

This chain links TRBV2 with TRBJ2-3; D perhaps matches TRBD2 (5 bases). The CDR3 spans 14 residues. V was pared by 7 bases and J by 5 bases, with 16 bases between. Germline-derived CDR1 and CDR2 are SNHLY and FYNNEI. CDR3 loop: CASMRERLGDTQYF. The CDR3 DNA sequence: TGTGCCAGCATGAGGGAGCGATTGGGAGATACGCAGTATTTT.

The chain couples TRBV10-2 to TRBJ1-5; 11 bases match TRBD1. There are 14 residues in the CDR3. Germline-derived CDR1 and CDR2 are WSHSY and SAAADI. V lost 7 bases to trimming and J lost 6 bases; unmatched junction nucleotides: 5. CDR3 loop: CASKDRGRGQPQHF. The CDR3 nucleotides read TGCGCCAGCAAGGACAGGGGGCGAGGTCAGCCCCAGCATTTT.

V is TRBV6-5 and J is TRBJ1-2; possible D gene TRBD1, 6 bases. The CDR3 has 12 amino acids. Germline assignment: CDR1 MNHEY and CDR2 SVGAGI. V was cut by 6 bases and J by 4 bases, with 9 bases left in between. CDR3: CASRSDSYGYTF. The DNA of the CDR3 is TGTGCCAGCAGGTCGGACAGCTATGGCTACACCTTC.

The chain is built from TRBV5-1 and TRBJ1-1; possibly TRBD1 for D (5 bases). The CDR3 is 14 amino acids. With 5 bases removed from V and 3 bases from J, the gap between germline ends came to 14 bases. CDR1 SGHRS and CDR2 YFSETQ come from the germline V gene. The CDR3 DNA reads as TGCGCCAGCAGACCGGACACCGGGCACACTGAAGCTTTCTTT. Translated, it gives CASRPDTGHTEAFF.

This chain joins TRBV18 and TRBJ2-5; 9 nucleotides agree with TRBD1. V gave up 5 bases and J gave up 2 bases; unmatched junction bases: 6. This CDR3 contains 15 residues. Germline loops: CDR1 KGHSH, CDR2 LQKENI. The CDR3 nucleotides are TGTGCCAGCTCATCCCCGGGACAGGGACAAGAGACCCAGTACTTC. It codes for CASSSPGQGQETQYF.

The rearrangement links TRBV5-4 to TRBJ1-1; the match to TRBD1 covers 9 bases. The CDR3 totals 15 residues. The V and J ends lost 2 bases and 4 bases, in that order; junction bases with no gene match: 6. From germline, CDR1 is SGHNT and CDR2 YYREEE (reference sequence). The CDR3 loop reads CASSFRTGAGTEAFF. The CDR3, as DNA: TGTGCCAGCAGCTTTAGGACAGGGGCGGGCACTGAAGCTTTCTTT.

This clone was detected once. The rearrangement links TRBV10-2 to TRBJ1-2, with D possibly being TRBD1 (5 bases). Germline CDR1 and CDR2: WSHSY and SAAADI. The CDR3 has 15 amino acids. V lost 3 bases and J lost 4, with 15 bases in between. CDR3 sequence: CASSDPGGGVYGYTF. The DNA for the CDR3 is TGCGCCAGCAGTGACCCCGGGGGAGGAGTCTATGGCTACACCTTC.

This chain joins TRBV5-4 and TRBJ2-7; 13 bases line up with TRBD2. Germline loops: CDR1 SGHNT, CDR2 YYREEE (reference sequence). The CDR3 extends over 16 amino acids. V gave up 4 bases and J gave up 2 bases; unmatched junction bases: 6. Written as DNA, the CDR3 is TGTGCCAGCAGCATGGGACTAGCGGGACGGGCCTACGAGCAGTACTTC. Protein: CASSMGLAGRAYEQYF.

This chain links TRBV18 with TRBJ1-2; D gene unclear. V lost 2 bases and J 0 bases, leaving 13 bases between the germline ends. In germline, CDR1 is KGHSH, CDR2 LQKENI. The CDR3 covers 16 residues. This CDR3 is CASSPSAGGANYGYTF. The CDR3 coding sequence is TGTGCCAGCTCACCATCCGCCGGCGGCGCTAACTATGGCTACACCTTC.

The chain recombines TRBV18 with TRBJ2-7, with D unresolved. V lost 0 bases and J 2 bases, leaving 11 bases between the germline ends. CDR3 length equals 15 residues. From germline, CDR1 is KGHSH and CDR2 LQKENI. The CDR3: CASSPPAGSPYEQYF. The CDR3 DNA reads TGTGCCAGCTCACCACCAGCCGGGTCCCCCTACGAGCAGTACTTC.

This chain connects TRBV7-7 to TRBJ2-5; 15 bases agree with TRBD2. CDR3 length: 16 amino acids. Germline loops: CDR1 SSHAT, CDR2 FNYEAQ (reference sequence). V gave up 5 bases and J gave up 5 bases; unmatched junction bases: 6. The CDR3 DNA reads as TGTGCCAGCAGCCCAGGACTAGCGGGAGGGCATGAGACCCAGTACTTC. Protein sequence: CASSPGLAGGHETQYF.

The gene calls are TRBV5-1 and TRBJ2-3; the D is unclear. CDR3 length equals 15 residues. V was cut by 0 bases and J by 0 bases, with 8 bases left in between. Germline V gives CDR1 SGHRS, CDR2 YFSETQ. CDR3 protein: CASSLGGTSTDTQYF. The CDR3 DNA is TGCGCCAGCAGCTTGGGCGGTACTAGCACAGATACGCAGTATTTT.

The chain employs TRBV5-1 and TRBJ1-2, with no clear D. Trimming stripped 8 bases from V and 1 base from J, with 18 bases between. The CDR3 is 15 amino acids. Germline V gene data show CDR1 as SGHRS and CDR2 as YFSETQ. The CDR3 loop is CASVEVVSFNYGYTF. The CDR3 DNA reads TGCGCCAGTGTAGAGGTAGTGTCCTTTAACTATGGCTACACCTTC.

The chain joins TRBV6-5 to TRBJ1-6, with TRBD1 matching 9 bases. The junction had 6 bases not matched to a gene; V was cut back by 6 bases and J by 9 bases. Looked up from germline, CDR1 is MNHEY and CDR2 is SVGAGI. The CDR3 is 14 amino acids. DNA of the CDR3: TGTGCCAGCAGGGTAGACAGGGGGACTTCACCCCTCCACTTT. Translated, it gives CASRVDRGTSPLHF.

The J gene is TRBJ2-2, the V gene TRBV5-1; D might be TRBD1 (5 bases). The germline V gene encodes CDR1 SGHRS and CDR2 YFSETQ. This CDR3 contains 14 residues. V was shortened by 7 bases and J by 6 bases, with 16 bases between the two germline ends. CDR3 nucleotides: TGCGCCAGCTATCCAGGGTCCCATCCCGGGGAGCTGTTTTTT. Amino acid sequence: CASYPGSHPGELFF.

This rearrangement joins TRBV12-5 to TRBJ2-7; 9 bases align to TRBD2. V trimming: 7 bases; J trimming: 2 bases; junction bases outside the gene matches: 12. The CDR3 has 16 residues. Germline loops: CDR1 LGHNT, CDR2 FRNRAP. CDR3 sequence: CASVVKGVAGAYEQYF. In DNA, the CDR3 is TGTGCTAGTGTTGTAAAAGGGGTAGCGGGGGCCTACGAGCAGTACTTC.

The chain recombines TRBV5-1 with TRBJ1-1; the match to TRBD1 covers 7 bases. Germline CDR1 SGHRS, CDR2 YFSETQ. Germline trimming cut 4 bases from V and 0 bases from J; bases unmatched to any gene: 6. This CDR3 is 15 amino acids long. DNA of the CDR3: TGCGCCAGCAGCCCCGGACAGGTAATGAACACTGAAGCTTTCTTT. The encoded protein is CASSPGQVMNTEAFF.

CDR3 DNA sequence: TGCAGCGTGGCCGGACAGGGGGCGACTGAAGCTTTCTTT. Translated, it gives CSVAGQGATEAFF. The chain uses TRBV29-1 and TRBJ1-1; TRBD1 matches 11 bases. CDR1 is SQVTM, CDR2 ANQGSEA, per germline. V gave up 6 bases and J gave up 5 bases; unmatched junction bases: 5. The CDR3 is 13 amino acids.